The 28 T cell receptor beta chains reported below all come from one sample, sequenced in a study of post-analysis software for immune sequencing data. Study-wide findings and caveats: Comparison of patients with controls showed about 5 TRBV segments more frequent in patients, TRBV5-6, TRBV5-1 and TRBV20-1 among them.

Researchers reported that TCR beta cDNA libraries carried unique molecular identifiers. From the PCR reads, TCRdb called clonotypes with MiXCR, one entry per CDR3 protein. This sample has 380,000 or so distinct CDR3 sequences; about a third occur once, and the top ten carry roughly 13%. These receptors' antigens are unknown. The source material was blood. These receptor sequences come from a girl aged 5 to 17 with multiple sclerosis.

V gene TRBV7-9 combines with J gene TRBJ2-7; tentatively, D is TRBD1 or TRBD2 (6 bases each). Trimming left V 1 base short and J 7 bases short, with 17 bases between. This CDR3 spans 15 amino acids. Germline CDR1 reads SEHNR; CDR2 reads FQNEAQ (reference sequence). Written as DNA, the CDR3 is TGTGCCAGCAGCTTAGGTCGGGGGCAAACGGGGGAGCAGTACTTC. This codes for CASSLGRGQTGEQYF.

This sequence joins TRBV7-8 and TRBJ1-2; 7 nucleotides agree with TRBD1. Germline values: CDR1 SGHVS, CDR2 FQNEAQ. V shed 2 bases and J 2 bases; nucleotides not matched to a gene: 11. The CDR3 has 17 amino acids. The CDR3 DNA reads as TGTGCCAGCAGCTTAACGGGCCAGGGGGAGGCCAACTATGGCTACACCTTC. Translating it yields CASSLTGQGEANYGYTF.

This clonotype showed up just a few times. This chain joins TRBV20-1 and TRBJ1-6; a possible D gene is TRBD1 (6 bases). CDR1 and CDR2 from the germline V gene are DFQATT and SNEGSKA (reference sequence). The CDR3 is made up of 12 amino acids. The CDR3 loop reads CGGGLADSPLHF. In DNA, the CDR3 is TGCGGGGGGGGCCTCGCCGATTCACCCCTCCACTTT.

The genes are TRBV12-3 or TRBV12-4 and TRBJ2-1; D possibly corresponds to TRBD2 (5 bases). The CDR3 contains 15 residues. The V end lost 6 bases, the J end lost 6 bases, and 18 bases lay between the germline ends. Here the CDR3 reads CASRPTSPPSNEQFF. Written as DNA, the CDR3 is TGTGCCAGCAGGCCTACTAGTCCCCCTAGCAATGAGCAGTTCTTC.

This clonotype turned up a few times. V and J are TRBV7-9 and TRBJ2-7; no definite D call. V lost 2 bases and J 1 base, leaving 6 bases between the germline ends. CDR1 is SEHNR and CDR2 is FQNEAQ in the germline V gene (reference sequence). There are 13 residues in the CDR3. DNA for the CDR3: TGTGCCAGCAGCTTAATCGAGTCCTACGAGCAGTACTTC. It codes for CASSLIESYEQYF.

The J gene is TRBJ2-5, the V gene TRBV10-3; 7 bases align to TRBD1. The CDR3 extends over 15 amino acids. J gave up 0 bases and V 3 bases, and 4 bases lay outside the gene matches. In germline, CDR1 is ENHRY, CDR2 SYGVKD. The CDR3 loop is CAISDPGQYQETQYF. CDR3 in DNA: TGTGCCATCAGTGACCCGGGACAGTACCAAGAGACCCAGTACTTC.

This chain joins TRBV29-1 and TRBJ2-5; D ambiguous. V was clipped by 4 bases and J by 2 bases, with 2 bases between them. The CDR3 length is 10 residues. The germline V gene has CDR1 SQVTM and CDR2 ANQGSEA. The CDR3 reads CSVVQETQYF. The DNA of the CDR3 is TGCAGCGTTGTTCAAGAGACCCAGTACTTC.

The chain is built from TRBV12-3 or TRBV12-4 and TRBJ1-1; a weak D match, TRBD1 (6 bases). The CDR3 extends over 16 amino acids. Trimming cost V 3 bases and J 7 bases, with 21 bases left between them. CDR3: CASSFSVGHEAHEAFF. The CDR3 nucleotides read TGTGCCAGCAGTTTTAGCGTGGGACATGAGGCCCATGAAGCTTTCTTT.

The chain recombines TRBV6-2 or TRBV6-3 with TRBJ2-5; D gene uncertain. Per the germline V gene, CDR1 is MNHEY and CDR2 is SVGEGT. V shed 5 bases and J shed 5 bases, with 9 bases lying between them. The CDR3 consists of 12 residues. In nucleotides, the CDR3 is TGTGCCAGCAGTACCCTAAGTGAGACCCAGTACTTC. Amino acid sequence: CASSTLSETQYF.

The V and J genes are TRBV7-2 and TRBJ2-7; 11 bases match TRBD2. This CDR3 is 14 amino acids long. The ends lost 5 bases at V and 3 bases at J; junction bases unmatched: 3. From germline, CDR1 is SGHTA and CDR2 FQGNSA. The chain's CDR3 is CASSPLAGGYEQYF. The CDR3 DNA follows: TGTGCCAGCAGCCCGCTAGCGGGGGGCTACGAGCAGTACTTC.

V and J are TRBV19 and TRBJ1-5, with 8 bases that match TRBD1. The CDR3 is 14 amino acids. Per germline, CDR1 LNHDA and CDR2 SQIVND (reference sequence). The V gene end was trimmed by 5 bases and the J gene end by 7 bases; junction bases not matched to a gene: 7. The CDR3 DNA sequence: TGTGCCAGTAGTGGAACAGGGGGAGAGCAGCCCCAGCATTTT. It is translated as CASSGTGGEQPQHF.

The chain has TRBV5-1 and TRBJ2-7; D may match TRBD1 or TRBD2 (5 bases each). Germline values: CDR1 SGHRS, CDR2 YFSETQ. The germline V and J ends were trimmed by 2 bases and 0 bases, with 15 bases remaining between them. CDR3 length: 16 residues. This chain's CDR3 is CASSFQGRPPSYEQYF. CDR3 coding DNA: TGCGCCAGCAGCTTCCAGGGACGGCCACCCTCCTACGAGCAGTACTTC. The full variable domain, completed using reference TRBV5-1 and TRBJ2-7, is KAGVTQTPRYLIKTRGQQVTLSCSPISGHRSVSWYQQTPGQGLQFLFEYFSETQRNKGNFPGRFSGRQFSNSRSEMNVSTLELGDSALYLCASSFQGRPPSYEQYFGPGTRLTVT.

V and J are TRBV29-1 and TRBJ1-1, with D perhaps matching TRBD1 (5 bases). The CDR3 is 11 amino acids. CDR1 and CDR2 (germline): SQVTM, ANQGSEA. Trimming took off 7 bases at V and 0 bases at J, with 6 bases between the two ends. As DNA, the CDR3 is TGCAGCGGACAGATGAACACTGAAGCTTTCTTT. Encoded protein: CSGQMNTEAFF.

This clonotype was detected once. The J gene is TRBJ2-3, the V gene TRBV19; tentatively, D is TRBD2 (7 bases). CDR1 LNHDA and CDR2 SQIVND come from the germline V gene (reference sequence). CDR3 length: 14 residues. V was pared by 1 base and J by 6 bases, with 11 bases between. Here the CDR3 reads CASSIAGGQDTQYF. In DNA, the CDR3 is TGTGCCAGTAGTATAGCGGGGGGCCAGGATACGCAGTATTTT.

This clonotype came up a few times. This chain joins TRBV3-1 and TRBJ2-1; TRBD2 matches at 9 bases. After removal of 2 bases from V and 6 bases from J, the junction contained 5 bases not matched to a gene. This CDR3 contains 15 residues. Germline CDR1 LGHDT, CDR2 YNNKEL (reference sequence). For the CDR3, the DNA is TGTGCCAGCAGCCAACTAGCGGGGCTGTCCAATGAGCAGTTCTTC. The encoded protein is CASSQLAGLSNEQFF.

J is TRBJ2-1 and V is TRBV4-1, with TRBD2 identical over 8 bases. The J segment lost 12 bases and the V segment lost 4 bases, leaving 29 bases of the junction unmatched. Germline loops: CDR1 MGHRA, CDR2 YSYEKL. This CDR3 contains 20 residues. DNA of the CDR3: TGCGCCAGCAGCCCGTTGGGGATAGCGGGGCCGGAGGAGGGCCGAGTCGTGCAGTTCTTC. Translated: CASSPLGIAGPEEGRVVQFF.

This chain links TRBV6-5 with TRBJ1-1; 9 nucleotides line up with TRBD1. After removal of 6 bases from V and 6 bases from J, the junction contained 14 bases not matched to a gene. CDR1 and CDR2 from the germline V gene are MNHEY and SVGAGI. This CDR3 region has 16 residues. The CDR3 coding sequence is TGTGCCAGCAGCCACCTCTCCCGAGGGACAGGGTCTGAAGCTTTCTTT. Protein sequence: CASSHLSRGTGSEAFF.

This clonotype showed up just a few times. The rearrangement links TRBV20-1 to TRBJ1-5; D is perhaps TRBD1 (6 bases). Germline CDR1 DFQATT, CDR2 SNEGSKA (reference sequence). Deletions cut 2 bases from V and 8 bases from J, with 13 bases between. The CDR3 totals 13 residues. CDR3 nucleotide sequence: TGCAGTGCTAGAAAAACCAGGGGCAAGCCCCAGCATTTT. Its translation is CSARKTRGKPQHF.

The CDR3 coding sequence is TGCAGTGCTAGATCTACTAGCGGGGGCCCCGGGGAGCTGTTTTTT. It specifies CSARSTSGGPGELFF. The J gene is TRBJ2-2, the V gene TRBV20-1, with TRBD2 identical over 11 bases. CDR1 and CDR2 from the germline V gene are DFQATT and SNEGSKA (reference sequence). The CDR3 sequence is 15 residues long. The V gene end was trimmed by 2 bases and the J gene end by 6 bases; junction bases not matched to a gene: 5.

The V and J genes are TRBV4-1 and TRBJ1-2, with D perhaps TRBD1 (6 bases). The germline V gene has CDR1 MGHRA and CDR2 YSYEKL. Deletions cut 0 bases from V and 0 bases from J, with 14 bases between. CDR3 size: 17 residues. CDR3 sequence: CASSQDERGQANYGYTF. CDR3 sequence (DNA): TGCGCCAGCAGCCAAGATGAAAGGGGACAAGCTAACTATGGCTACACCTTC.

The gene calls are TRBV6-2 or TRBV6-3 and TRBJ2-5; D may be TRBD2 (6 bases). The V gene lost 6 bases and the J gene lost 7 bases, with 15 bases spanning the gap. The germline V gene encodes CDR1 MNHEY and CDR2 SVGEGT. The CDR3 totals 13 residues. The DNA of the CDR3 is TGTGCCAGCAGGACCGAGCTCGGGGGGACCCAGTACTTC. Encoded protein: CASRTELGGTQYF.

The CDR3 DNA follows: TGTGCCAGCAGTTTATCGGGGACAGGACCTCTGGAGCAGTACTTC. Protein: CASSLSGTGPLEQYF. The J gene is TRBJ2-7, the V gene TRBV27; 8 bases match TRBD1. The length of the CDR3 is 15 residues. J was trimmed by 7 bases and V by 0 bases; bases with no gene match: 8. Germline lookup yields CDR1 MNHEY and CDR2 SMNVEV (reference sequence).

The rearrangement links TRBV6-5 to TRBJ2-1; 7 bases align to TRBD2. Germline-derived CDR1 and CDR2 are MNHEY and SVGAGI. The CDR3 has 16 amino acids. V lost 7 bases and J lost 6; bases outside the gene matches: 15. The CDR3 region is CASTNPGREGFNEQFF. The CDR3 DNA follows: TGTGCCAGCACCAACCCGGGCAGGGAGGGTTTCAATGAGCAGTTCTTC.

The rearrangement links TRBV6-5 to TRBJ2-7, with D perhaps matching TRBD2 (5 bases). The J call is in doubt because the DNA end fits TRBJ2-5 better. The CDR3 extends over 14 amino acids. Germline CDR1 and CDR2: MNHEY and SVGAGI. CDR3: CASSYQVEGETQYF. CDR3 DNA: TGTGCCAGCAGTTATCAAGTAGAGGGAGAGACCCAGTACTTC.

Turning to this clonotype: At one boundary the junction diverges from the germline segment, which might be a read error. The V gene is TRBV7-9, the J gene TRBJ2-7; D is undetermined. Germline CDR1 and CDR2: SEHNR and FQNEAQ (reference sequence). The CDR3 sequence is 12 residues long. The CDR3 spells CVSSQTAYEQYF. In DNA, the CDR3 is TGTGTCAGCAGCCAGACGGCATACGAGCAGTACTTC. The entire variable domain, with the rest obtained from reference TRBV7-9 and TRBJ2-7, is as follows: DTGVSQNPRHKITKRGQNVTFRCDPISEHNRLYWYRQTLGQGPEFLTYFQNEAQLEKSRLLSDRFSAERPKGSFSTLEIQRTEQGDSAMYLCVSSQTAYEQYFGPGTRLTVT.

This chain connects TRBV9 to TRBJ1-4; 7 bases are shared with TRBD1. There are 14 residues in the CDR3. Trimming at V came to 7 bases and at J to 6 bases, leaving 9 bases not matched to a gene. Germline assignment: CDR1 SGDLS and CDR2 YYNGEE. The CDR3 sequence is CASCPGTDDEKLFF. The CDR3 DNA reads TGTGCCAGCTGTCCCGGGACAGACGATGAAAAACTGTTTTTT.

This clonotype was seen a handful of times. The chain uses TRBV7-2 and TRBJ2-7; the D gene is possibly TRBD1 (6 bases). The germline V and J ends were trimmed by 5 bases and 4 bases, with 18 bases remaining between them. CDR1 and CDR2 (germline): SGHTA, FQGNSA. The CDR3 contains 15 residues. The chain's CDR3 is CASSLSSGTFYEQYF. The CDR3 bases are TGTGCCAGCAGCCTCAGCTCCGGGACATTTTACGAGCAGTACTTC.

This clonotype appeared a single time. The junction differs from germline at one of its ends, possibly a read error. CDR3 protein: CASSLGLAVYSEQFF. CDR3 sequence (DNA): TGTGCCAGCAGCTTGGGACTAGCGGTTTACAGTGAGCAGTTCTTC. The chain couples TRBV5-5 to TRBJ2-1, with TRBD2 matching 9 bases. Germline lookup yields CDR1 SGHKS and CDR2 YYEKEE (reference sequence). The CDR3 runs 15 residues.